A selection of T cell receptor beta chains follows, all from one sample in a study of CXCR3-negative and CXCR3-positive naive CD8 T cells. Reprocessing the 5' RACE reads, TCRdb reports a single entry for every CDR3 protein and omits DNA. This repertoire includes under 85,000 distinct CDR3 sequences. The specimen was naive CXCR3- CD8+ T cells from blood. The receptors shown here come from a human donor in good health. Some clones in this sample may be carry-over from other donors' samples. Both conserved end residues are part of each CDR3. The order of the fields is V gene, J gene, CDR3 length, CDR3 protein.

V gene: TRBV29-1
J gene: TRBJ1-1
CDR3 length: 14
CDR3 protein: CSVVTPQLNTEAFF

V gene: TRBV7-9
J gene: TRBJ2-7
CDR3 length: 15
CDR3 protein: CASSPKTGRAYEQYF

V gene: TRBV27
J gene: TRBJ2-7
CDR3 length: 14
CDR3 protein: CASSYSGGSYEQYF

V gene: TRBV6-8
J gene: TRBJ2-1
CDR3 length: 15
CDR3 protein: CASRRQGTKESEQFF

V gene: TRBV12-3/TRBV12-4
J gene: TRBJ2-7
CDR3 length: 13
CDR3 protein: CASSFSGFYEQYF

V gene: TRBV3-1
J gene: TRBJ2-1
CDR3 length: 18
CDR3 protein: CASSQDLIAGGPGDEQFF

V gene: TRBV29-1
J gene: TRBJ2-7
CDR3 length: 12
CDR3 protein: CSVVGGTYEQYF

V gene: TRBV2
J gene: TRBJ2-7
CDR3 length: 11
CDR3 protein: CASSASHEQYF

V gene: TRBV29-1
J gene: TRBJ2-2
CDR3 length: 18
CDR3 protein: CSVPNIGTSGIDTGELFF

V gene: TRBV28
J gene: TRBJ2-7
CDR3 length: 13
CDR3 protein: CASSFQGSGEQYF

V gene: TRBV29-1
J gene: TRBJ2-3
CDR3 length: 19
CDR3 protein: CSVEDLWGGLVGGTDTQYF

V gene: TRBV15
J gene: TRBJ2-1
CDR3 length: 14
CDR3 protein: CATEVRNSYNEQFF

V gene: TRBV27
J gene: TRBJ2-1
CDR3 length: 12
CDR3 protein: CASRQGAYEQFF

V gene: TRBV14
J gene: TRBJ2-1
CDR3 length: 16
CDR3 protein: CASSQDLGQVNNEQFF

V gene: TRBV14
J gene: TRBJ2-3
CDR3 length: 14
CDR3 protein: CASSHRGRTDTQYF

V gene: TRBV4-3
J gene: TRBJ2-7
CDR3 length: 15
CDR3 protein: CASSQGSGSSYEQYF

V gene: TRBV27
J gene: TRBJ1-1
CDR3 length: 12
CDR3 protein: CASSLAGTEAFF

V gene: TRBV7-9
J gene: TRBJ2-1
CDR3 length: 12
CDR3 protein: CASSLEGVEQFF

V gene: TRBV5-4
J gene: TRBJ2-5
CDR3 length: 15
CDR3 protein: CASSLKSDRGETQYF

V gene: TRBV29-1
J gene: TRBJ2-2
CDR3 length: 15
CDR3 protein: CSVEWETANTGELFF

V gene: TRBV29-1
J gene: TRBJ1-2
CDR3 length: 13
CDR3 protein: CSAGGGDSYGYTF

V gene: TRBV9
J gene: TRBJ2-1
CDR3 length: 13
CDR3 protein: CASSGIGNNEQFF

V gene: TRBV6-5
J gene: TRBJ2-7
CDR3 length: 14
CDR3 protein: CASGTGPYSYEQYF

V gene: TRBV27
J gene: TRBJ2-1
CDR3 length: 12
CDR3 protein: CASTSFDNEQFF

V gene: TRBV5-1
J gene: TRBJ2-2
CDR3 length: 15
CDR3 protein: CASSLARMGFGELFF

V gene: TRBV29-1
J gene: TRBJ2-7
CDR3 length: 16
CDR3 protein: CSVEGLIDREAYEQYF

V gene: TRBV6-6
J gene: TRBJ1-6
CDR3 length: 13
CDR3 protein: CASSSEYNSPLHF

V gene: TRBV20-1
J gene: TRBJ1-1
CDR3 length: 12
CDR3 protein: CSALGKNTEAFF

V gene: TRBV6-1
J gene: TRBJ2-7
CDR3 length: 16
CDR3 protein: CASSAWTSGRGYEQYF

V gene: TRBV20-1
J gene: TRBJ2-7
CDR3 length: 16
CDR3 protein: CSARGLIAGEINEQYF

V gene: TRBV29-1
J gene: TRBJ2-7
CDR3 length: 15
CDR3 protein: CSVEDYAGGPGEQYF

V gene: TRBV4-2
J gene: TRBJ1-5
CDR3 length: 16
CDR3 protein: CASSQEGSHSNQPQHF

V gene: TRBV10-3
J gene: TRBJ2-7
CDR3 length: 14
CDR3 protein: CAISEQGVPYEQYF

V gene: TRBV3-1
J gene: TRBJ2-1
CDR3 length: 16
CDR3 protein: CASSQTGLAGGYEQFF

V gene: TRBV3-1
J gene: TRBJ2-1
CDR3 length: 16
CDR3 protein: CASSPTDSVPYNEQFF

V gene: TRBV2
J gene: TRBJ2-5
CDR3 length: 12
CDR3 protein: CASSDEQETQYF

V gene: TRBV7-9
J gene: TRBJ1-4
CDR3 length: 15
CDR3 protein: CASSTRQGLEEKLFF

V gene: TRBV20-1
J gene: TRBJ2-7
CDR3 length: 14
CDR3 protein: CSAREDGIFDEQYF

V gene: TRBV10-3
J gene: TRBJ2-1
CDR3 length: 13
CDR3 protein: CAISRTSLNEQFF

V gene: TRBV10-2
J gene: TRBJ2-7
CDR3 length: 14
CDR3 protein: CASSTRGGSNEQYF

V gene: TRBV29-1
J gene: TRBJ2-3
CDR3 length: 15
CDR3 protein: CSHVGGTTITDTQYF

V gene: TRBV5-1
J gene: TRBJ2-7
CDR3 length: 14
CDR3 protein: CASSPSDIKDEQYF

V gene: TRBV29-1
J gene: TRBJ1-1
CDR3 length: 12
CDR3 protein: CSVHGTGGAAFF

V gene: TRBV7-9
J gene: TRBJ1-2
CDR3 length: 15
CDR3 protein: CASSLAGVGGDGYTF

V gene: TRBV20-1
J gene: TRBJ1-2
CDR3 length: 12
CDR3 protein: CSAPDSLDGYTF

V gene: TRBV25-1
J gene: TRBJ2-5
CDR3 length: 13
CDR3 protein: CASRSGYQETQYF

V gene: TRBV11-2
J gene: TRBJ1-1
CDR3 length: 13
CDR3 protein: CASVLTGNTEAFF

V gene: TRBV29-1
J gene: TRBJ2-2
CDR3 length: 13
CDR3 protein: CSALSPNTGELFF

V gene: TRBV7-2
J gene: TRBJ1-1
CDR3 length: 15
CDR3 protein: CASSLGWGAKTEAFF

V gene: TRBV7-9
J gene: TRBJ2-7
CDR3 length: 15
CDR3 protein: CASSNTGAFAYEQYF

V gene: TRBV28
J gene: TRBJ2-2
CDR3 length: 15
CDR3 protein: CASSFPWEITGELFF

V gene: TRBV7-9
J gene: TRBJ2-7
CDR3 length: 16
CDR3 protein: CASSPLSGTGGYEQYF

V gene: TRBV10-3
J gene: TRBJ2-1
CDR3 length: 13
CDR3 protein: CAITASEDNEQFF

V gene: TRBV7-9
J gene: TRBJ2-7
CDR3 length: 15
CDR3 protein: CASSILAPGTYEQYF

V gene: TRBV3-1
J gene: TRBJ2-2
CDR3 length: 16
CDR3 protein: CASSQAGETHTGELFF

V gene: TRBV3-1
J gene: TRBJ2-7
CDR3 length: 15
CDR3 protein: CASSQDEAASYEQYF